Below, 15 T cell receptor beta chains from the same sample are listed, as sequenced in a study of tumor-infiltrating lymphocytes in primary liver carcinoma. Alongside blood RNA obtained from unsorted whole blood, germline DNA was also extracted. A primer in the constant region served to generate TCR beta cDNA from roughly 520 ng of total RNA. Construction of TCR beta libraries relied on three successive nested multiplex PCR rounds employing slightly modified ARM-PCR. TRBV1-TRBV30 forward primers paired with a C-beta reverse primer were used in the first two PCR rounds, which ran about 11 cycles each. TCRdb itself ran the multiplex PCR reads through MiXCR, one entry per CDR3 protein. The sample includes fewer than 350,000 distinct CDR3 sequences, 65% of them seen just once. The material sequenced was peripheral blood. These receptors came from a man aged 40-49 years with primary liver carcinoma and hepatitis B virus infection.

The V gene is TRBV30, the J gene TRBJ1-1, with D possibly TRBD1 on 6 matching bases. Trimming removed 2 bases from V and 4 bases from J, with 8 bases in between. There are 12 residues in the CDR3. Germline V lookup: CDR1 GTSNPN, CDR2 SVGIG (reference sequence). CDR3 DNA: TGTGCCTGGAGTCAAGGGGGCACTGAAGCTTTCTTT. The encoded protein is CAWSQGGTEAFF.

Concerning this clonotype: The junction differs from germline at one of its ends, possibly a read error. This chain joins TRBV11-2 and TRBJ2-7; D is possibly TRBD1 (6 bases). This CDR3 is 15 amino acids long. Germline V gene lookup returns CDR1 SGHAT and CDR2 FQNNGV. This CDR3 is CAISLGDTASYEQYF. For the CDR3, the DNA is TGTGCCATCAGCTTAGGGGACACGGCCTCCTACGAGCAGTACTTC. Full variable domain (missing parts from reference TRBV11-2 and TRBJ2-7): EAGVAQSPRYKIIEKRQSVAFWCNPISGHATLYWYQQILGQGPKLLIQFQNNGVVDDSQLPKDRFSAERLKGVDSTLKIQPAKLEDSAVYLCAISLGDTASYEQYFGPGTRLTVT.

There are many counts of this clonotype. J is TRBJ1-4 and V is TRBV6-1; D gene ambiguous. V shed 4 bases and J shed 3 bases, with 12 bases lying between them. Germline CDR1 is MNHNS and CDR2 is SASEGT. The CDR3 covers 15 residues. CDR3: CASSGITSSNEKLFF. The CDR3, as DNA: TGTGCCAGCAGTGGAATTACGTCCTCTAATGAAAAACTGTTTTTT.

This clonotype was observed at least ten times. The chain uses TRBV5-1 and TRBJ1-2; tentatively, D is TRBD1 (5 bases). The CDR3 runs to 14 residues. CDR1 SGHRS and CDR2 YFSETQ come from the germline V gene. Trimming pared 4 bases from V and 1 base from J, leaving 11 bases between. The chain's CDR3 is CASSPGTVNYGYTF. The DNA of the CDR3 is TGCGCCAGCAGCCCAGGGACGGTTAACTATGGCTACACCTTC.

As to this clonotype: A junction boundary mismatches the germline segment, possibly from a read error. The rearrangement uses TRBV11-3 and TRBJ1-1; 7 positions agree with TRBD1. This CDR3 is 13 amino acids long. Per germline, CDR1 SGHNT and CDR2 YENEEA. As DNA, the CDR3 is TGTGTCAGCAGCCTCAGGGGGGGTACTGAGGCTTTCTTT. Translated, it gives CVSSLRGGTEAFF.

This clonotype was observed many times. The chain uses TRBV6-1 and TRBJ2-7; the D gene is possibly TRBD2 (5 bases). The CDR3 consists of 13 residues. The V gene's germline CDR1 is MNHNS and CDR2 SASEGT. V dropped 3 bases and J dropped 2 bases, with 8 bases sitting between them. CDR3 amino acids: CASSERAPYEQYF. The CDR3 nucleotides are TGTGCCAGCAGTGAGCGGGCCCCCTACGAGCAGTACTTC.

As to this clonotype: One base away lies a much larger clone, so this may be a sequencing read error. V usage is TRBV6-1 and J usage is TRBJ2-1; D is uncertain. Germline CDR1 MNHNS, CDR2 SASEGT. The V gene lost 6 bases and the J gene lost 4 bases, with 7 bases spanning the gap. The CDR3 totals 12 residues. The CDR3 reads CASRRLYNEQFF. For the CDR3, the DNA is TGTGCCAGCAGACGGCTATACAATGAGCAGTTCTTC.

This clonotype showed up just a few times. The genes are TRBV5-1 and TRBJ2-1; the D gene is possibly TRBD1 (6 bases). Looked up from germline, CDR1 is SGHRS and CDR2 is YFSETQ. The V end was cut by 3 bases, the J end by 0 bases, with 10 bases between. CDR3 length: 15 amino acids. CDR3 coding DNA: TGCGCCAGCAGCTCACAGGGTTACTCCTACAATGAGCAGTTCTTC. It yields the protein CASSSQGYSYNEQFF.

Points on this clonotype: One junction end does not reproduce the germline sequence, and a read error may be involved. The chain links TRBV11-1 to TRBJ2-7; D remains ambiguous. This CDR3 contains 16 residues. Germline assignment: CDR1 SGHAT and CDR2 FQDESV (reference sequence). CDR3 coding DNA: TGTACCAGCAGCCCAGGATTAGAAGTCCTCTCCTACGTGCAGTACTTC. Its translation: CTSSPGLEVLSYVQYF.

Of note for this clonotype: A much more abundant neighbour one base away suggests this may be a read error. V is TRBV6-1 and J is TRBJ2-7, with 12 nucleotides matching TRBD2. The CDR3 is 13 residues long. Germline V CDR1 and CDR2: MNHNS, SASEGT. CDR3 amino acids: CVSLTSGSYEQYF. The CDR3 nucleotides are TGTGTCAGTTTGACTAGCGGGAGTTACGAGCAGTACTTC.

A note on this clonotype: The germline gene is not matched at one end of the junction; a read error may be the cause. This sequence joins TRBV7-3 and TRBJ2-7; the match to TRBD1 covers 9 bases. The CDR3 loop spans 15 amino acids. Germline V gene sequence: CDR1 SGHTA, CDR2 FQGTGA. The CDR3 is CASSPQTGGSYGQYF. The CDR3 region has the DNA TGTGCCAGCAGCCCGCAGACAGGGGGGTCCTACGGGCAGTACTTC.

Points on this clonotype: Since a much larger clone is just one base distant, this may be a read error. This chain joins TRBV4-3 and TRBJ2-7; maybe TRBD2 (5 bases). The CDR3 consists of 20 residues. V lost 5 bases and J lost 5, with 34 bases in between. Per germline, CDR1 LGHNA and CDR2 YSLEER. The CDR3 DNA reads as TGCGCCAGCAGCTACAACCCCGGGATTAGCGCTTTCCCTCTGGGCAACGAGCAGTACTTC. As protein: CASSYNPGISAFPLGNEQYF.

A note on this clonotype: A clone one base away is much larger, so this may be a read error. The chain employs TRBV10-3 and TRBJ1-2; D is unclear. This CDR3 contains 14 residues. Germline V gene sequence: CDR1 ENHRY, CDR2 SYGVKD. Trimming took 8 bases from V and 4 from J, leaving 17 bases between them. CDR3 region: CAICGQGGSYGYTF. The CDR3 DNA follows: TGTGCCATCTGTGGCCAAGGAGGTAGCTATGGCTACACCTTC.

This clonotype has only one observation. The J gene is TRBJ2-7, the V gene TRBV11-1, with D possibly being TRBD1 (5 bases). Germline CDR1 SGHAT, CDR2 FQDESV (reference sequence). This CDR3 is built from 14 residues. V was pared by 9 bases and J by 3 bases, with 18 bases between. CDR3 nucleotides: TGTGCCAGTAGTGAAAGACAGCGAGACTACGAGCAGTACTTC. This codes for CASSERQRDYEQYF.

As concerns this clonotype: One end of the junction does not line up with germline, which may come from a read error. V gene TRBV6-5 combines with J gene TRBJ2-6; D possibly corresponds to TRBD1 (5 bases). The germline V gene has CDR1 MNHEY and CDR2 SVGAGI. CDR3 length: 15 amino acids. The CDR3, as DNA: TGTGCCAGCAGTCAGATTCGCTCTGGGGCCAACGTCCCGACATTC. It specifies CASSQIRSGANVPTF.